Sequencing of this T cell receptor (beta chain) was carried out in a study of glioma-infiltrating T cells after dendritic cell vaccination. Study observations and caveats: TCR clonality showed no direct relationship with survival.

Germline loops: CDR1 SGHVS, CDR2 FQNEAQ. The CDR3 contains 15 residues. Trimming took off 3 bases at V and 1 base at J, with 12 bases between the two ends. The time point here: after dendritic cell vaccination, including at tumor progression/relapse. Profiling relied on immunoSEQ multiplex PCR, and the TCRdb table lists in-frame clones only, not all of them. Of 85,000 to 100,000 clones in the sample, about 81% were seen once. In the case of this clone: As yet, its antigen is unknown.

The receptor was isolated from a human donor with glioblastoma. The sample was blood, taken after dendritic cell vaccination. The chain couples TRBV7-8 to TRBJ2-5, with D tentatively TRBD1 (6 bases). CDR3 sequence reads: CASSFLGAIQETQYF. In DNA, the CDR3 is TGTGCCAGCAGCTTTTTGGGGGCGATCCAAGAGACCCAGTACTTC.